What follows describes a single T cell receptor beta chain. Its antigen is not known. Combining a sample-barcoded 5' primer with a J-beta primer mix, a second PCR ran for about 6 to 11 cycles. A single record per CDR3 protein comes from TCRdb applying MiXCR to the 5' RACE reads. The sample includes about 1.8 million distinct CDR3 sequences, about 50% seen only once; the top ten take over 2%. These data originate in a study of blood T cells in healthy people across ages. The study, taken as a whole, reports: Observed TCR beta diversity per million T cells went down as age went up. This fall followed a roughly linear course with age.

Trimming left V 5 bases short and J 7 bases short, with 11 bases between. The CDR3 loop spans 12 amino acids. The origin of this receptor is a middle-aged woman in good health. This rearrangement joins TRBV12-3 or TRBV12-4 to TRBJ1-2; D may be TRBD1 (5 bases). Input material: blood. This CDR3 reads CASSPWGGGYTF. The CDR3, as DNA: TGTGCCAGCAGTCCCTGGGGGGGTGGCTACACCTTC.